Reported below is one T cell receptor (beta chain). What it recognizes is unknown. Germline CDR1 and CDR2: SGHTA and FQGNSA. CDR3 length: 14 amino acids. V lost 3 bases and J lost 2; bases outside the gene matches: 2. The data were taken from a study of cytomegalovirus exposure and HLA in healthy donors. General study findings and limits: When a later analysis compared HLA-associated TCR beta chains with equally common others, the HLA-associated chains turned out to be more clonally expanded and to have lower generation probabilities. Altogether, more than 150 TCR beta chains were recorded as cytomegalovirus-associated.

The PCR had 60 Vbeta and 13 Jbeta primers. Sequenced by immunoSEQ multiplex PCR; TCRdb stores in-frame clones only, minus some. Of roughly 120,000 clones listed, about 84% were seen once; the top ten hold around 3.6%. V is TRBV7-2 and J is TRBJ2-3; the match to TRBD2 covers 7 bases. Input material: PBMCs. This receptor was obtained from a man aged 35 to 55 in good health and CMV-seronegative. The CDR3 here is CASSFGGVTDTQYF. As DNA, the CDR3 is TGTGCCAGCAGCTTTGGGGGGGTCACAGATACGCAGTATTTT.